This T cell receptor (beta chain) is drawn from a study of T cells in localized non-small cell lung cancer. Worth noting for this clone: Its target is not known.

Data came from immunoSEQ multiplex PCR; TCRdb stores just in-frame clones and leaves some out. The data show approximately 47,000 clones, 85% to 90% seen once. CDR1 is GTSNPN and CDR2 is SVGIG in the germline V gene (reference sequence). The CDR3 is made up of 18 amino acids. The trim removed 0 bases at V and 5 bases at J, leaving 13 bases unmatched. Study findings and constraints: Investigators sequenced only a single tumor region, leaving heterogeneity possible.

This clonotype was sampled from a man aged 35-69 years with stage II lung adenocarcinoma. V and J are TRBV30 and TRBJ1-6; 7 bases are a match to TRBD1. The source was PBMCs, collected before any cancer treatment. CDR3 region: CAWSVLSVSGGDNSPLHF. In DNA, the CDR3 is TGTGCCTGGAGTGTCCTTTCGGTGTCAGGGGGAGATAATTCACCCCTCCACTTT.